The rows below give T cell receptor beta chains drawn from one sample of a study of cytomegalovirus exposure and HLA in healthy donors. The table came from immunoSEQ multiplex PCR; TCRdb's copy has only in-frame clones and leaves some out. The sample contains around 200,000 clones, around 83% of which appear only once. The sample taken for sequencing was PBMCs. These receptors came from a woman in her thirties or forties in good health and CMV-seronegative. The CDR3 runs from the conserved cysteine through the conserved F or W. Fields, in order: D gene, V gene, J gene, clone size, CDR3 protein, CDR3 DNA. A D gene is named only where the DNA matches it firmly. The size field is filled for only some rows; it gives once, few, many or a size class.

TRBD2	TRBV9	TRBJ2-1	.	CASSDSGSSYNEQFF	TGTGCCAGCAGCGATAGCGGGAGCTCCTACAATGAGCAGTTCTTC
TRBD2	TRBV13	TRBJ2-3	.	CASSPGRVTTDTQYF	TGTGCCAGCAGCCCCGGGAGGGTAACCACAGATACGCAGTATTTT
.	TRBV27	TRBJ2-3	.	CASSSSPLAFPTDTQYF	TGTGCCAGCAGTTCCTCTCCCCTAGCGTTCCCCACAGATACGCAGTATTTT
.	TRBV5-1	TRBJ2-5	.	CASSLGQSRETQYF	TGCGCCAGCAGCTTAGGACAATCCCGGGAGACCCAGTACTTC
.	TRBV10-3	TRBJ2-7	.	CAIREITGDEQYF	TGTGCCATCAGAGAAATAACGGGAGACGAGCAGTACTTC
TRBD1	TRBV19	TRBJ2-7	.	CASSETGGSYEQYF	TGTGCCAGTAGTGAGACAGGGGGATCCTACGAGCAGTACTTC
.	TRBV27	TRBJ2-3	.	CASRSYQLSTDTQYF	TGTGCCAGCAGATCCTACCAACTAAGCACAGATACGCAGTATTTT
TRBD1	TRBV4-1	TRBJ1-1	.	CAPSPHHRGLTEAFF	TGCGCCCCATCTCCCCATCACAGGGGGCTAACGGAAGCTTTCTTT
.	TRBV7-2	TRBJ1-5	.	CASSLGHNNQPQHF	TGTGCCAGCAGCTTAGGACACAACAATCAGCCCCAGCATTTT
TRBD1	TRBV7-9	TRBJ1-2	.	CASSPGTALYGYTF	TGTGCCAGCAGCCCGGGGACAGCACTTTATGGCTACACCTTC
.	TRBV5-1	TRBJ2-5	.	CASSTEETQYF	TGCGCCAGCAGCACGGAAGAGACCCAGTACTTC
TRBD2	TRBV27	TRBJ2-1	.	CASSLALAGGNEQFF	TGTGCCAGCAGTTTGGCACTAGCGGGAGGTAATGAGCAGTTCTTC
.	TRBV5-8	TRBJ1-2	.	CASSSIYGYTF	TGTGCCAGCAGCTCCATCTATGGCTACACCTTC
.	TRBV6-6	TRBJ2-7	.	CASSYYGGQYF	TGTGCCAGCAGTTATTACGGCGGGCAGTACTTC
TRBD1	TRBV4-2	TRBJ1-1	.	CASSRTGDTEAFF	TGTGCCAGCAGCCGAACAGGGGACACTGAAGCTTTCTTT
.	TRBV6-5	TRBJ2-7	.	CASSLLRDITQQYF	TGTGCCAGCAGTTTGTTAAGGGACATAACGCAGCAGTACTTC
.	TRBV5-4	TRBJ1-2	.	CASSWDNTGSGYTF	TGTGCCAGCAGCTGGGATAATACAGGGAGTGGCTACACCTTC
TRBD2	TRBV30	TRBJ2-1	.	CAWTSGSSLNEQFF	TGTGCCTGGACTAGCGGGAGCTCTCTCAATGAGCAGTTCTTC
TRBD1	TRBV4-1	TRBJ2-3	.	CASSQEDRGRDTQYF	TGCGCCAGCAGCCAAGAAGACAGGGGGCGGGATACGCAGTATTTT
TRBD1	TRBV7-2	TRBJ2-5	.	CASSYTGGGGETQYF	TGTGCCAGCAGTTATACAGGGGGAGGAGGGGAGACCCAGTACTTC
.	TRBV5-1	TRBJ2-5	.	CASSLAPGEQETQYF	TGCGCCAGCAGCTTGGCTCCAGGGGAGCAAGAGACCCAGTACTTC
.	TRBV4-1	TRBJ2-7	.	CASSQEFGGGHSYEQYF	TGCGCCAGCAGCCAAGAGTTTGGGGGAGGCCACTCCTACGAGCAGTACTTC
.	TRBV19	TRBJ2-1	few	CASRWGPPASSYNEQFF	TGTGCCAGTAGATGGGGGCCCCCGGCCAGCTCCTACAATGAGCAGTTCTTC
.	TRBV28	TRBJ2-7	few	CASRQRGTDVGQYF	TGTGCCAGCAGGCAAAGGGGGACCGACGTTGGGCAGTACTTC
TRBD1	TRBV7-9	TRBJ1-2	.	CASSPGTGSGYTF	TGTGCCAGCAGCCCCGGGACAGGGAGTGGCTACACCTTC
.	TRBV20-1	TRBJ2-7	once	CSAEFAEQYF	TGCAGTGCTGAGTTCGCCGAGCAGTACTTC
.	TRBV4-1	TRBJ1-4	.	CASSQEAGWTNPTTNEKLFF	TGCGCCAGCAGCCAAGAGGCTGGATGGACAAACCCTACAACTAATGAAAAACTGTTTTTT
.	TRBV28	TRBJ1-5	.	CASSFRDTYQPQHF	TGTGCCAGCAGTTTCCGGGACACCTATCAGCCCCAGCATTTT
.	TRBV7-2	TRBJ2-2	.	CASSRGHRDTGELFF	TGTGCCAGCAGCCGGGGACACCGGGACACCGGGGAGCTGTTTTTT
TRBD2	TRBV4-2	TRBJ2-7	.	CASSQELAGGWSYEQYF	TGTGCCAGCAGCCAAGAGCTAGCGGGAGGTTGGAGTTACGAGCAGTACTTC
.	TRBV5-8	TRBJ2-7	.	CASSSGWEQYF	TGTGCCAGCAGCTCCGGTTGGGAGCAGTACTTC
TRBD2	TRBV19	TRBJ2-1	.	CASSTFVLAGRDEQFF	TGTGCCAGTAGTACTTTTGTACTAGCGGGAAGGGATGAGCAGTTCTTC
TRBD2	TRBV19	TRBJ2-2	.	CASRVIAGAGTGELFF	TGTGCCAGTAGGGTGATAGCGGGAGCGGGCACCGGGGAGCTGTTTTTT
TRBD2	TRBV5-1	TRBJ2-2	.	CASSPRTSGSPNTGELFF	TGCGCCAGCAGCCCCCGGACTAGCGGGAGCCCGAACACCGGGGAGCTGTTTTTT
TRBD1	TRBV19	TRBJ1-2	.	CASSWTGVYGYTF	TGTGCCAGTAGTTGGACAGGCGTTTATGGCTACACCTTC
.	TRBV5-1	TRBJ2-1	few	CASSSSADEQFF	TGCGCCAGCAGCTCGAGCGCGGATGAGCAGTTCTTC
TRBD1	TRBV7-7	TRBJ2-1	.	CASSPTSGTGGVQFF	TGTGCCAGCAGCCCGACATCCGGGACAGGGGGCGTACAGTTCTTC
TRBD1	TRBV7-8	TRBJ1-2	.	CASSLRTGRGDYGYTF	TGTGCCAGCAGCCTCCGGACAGGGCGAGGGGACTATGGCTACACCTTC
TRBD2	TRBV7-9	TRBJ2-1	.	CSSSLASTSGRAYNEQFF	TGTTCCAGCAGCTTAGCGTCTACCAGCGGGAGGGCCTACAATGAGCAGTTCTTC
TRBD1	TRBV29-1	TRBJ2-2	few	CSASGQGFAGELFF	TGCAGCGCTTCGGGACAGGGGTTCGCCGGGGAGCTGTTTTTT
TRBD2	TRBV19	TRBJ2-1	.	CASSIMSGAGRIYEQFF	TGTGCCAGTAGTATAATGAGTGGAGCGGGACGGATCTATGAGCAGTTCTTC